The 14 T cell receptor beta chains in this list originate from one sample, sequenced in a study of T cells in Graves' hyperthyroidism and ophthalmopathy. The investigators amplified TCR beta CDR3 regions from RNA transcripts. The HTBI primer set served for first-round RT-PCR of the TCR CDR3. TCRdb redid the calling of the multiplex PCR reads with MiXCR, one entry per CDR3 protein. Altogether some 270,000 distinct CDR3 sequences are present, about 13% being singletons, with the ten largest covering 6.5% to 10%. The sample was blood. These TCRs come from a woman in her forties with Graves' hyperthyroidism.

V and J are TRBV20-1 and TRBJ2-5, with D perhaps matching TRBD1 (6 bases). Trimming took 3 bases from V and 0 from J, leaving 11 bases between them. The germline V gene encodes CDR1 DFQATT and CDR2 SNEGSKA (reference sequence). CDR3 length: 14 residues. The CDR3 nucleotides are TGCAGTGCTAGGTTGGGACACAACCAAGAGACCCAGTACTTC. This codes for CSARLGHNQETQYF.

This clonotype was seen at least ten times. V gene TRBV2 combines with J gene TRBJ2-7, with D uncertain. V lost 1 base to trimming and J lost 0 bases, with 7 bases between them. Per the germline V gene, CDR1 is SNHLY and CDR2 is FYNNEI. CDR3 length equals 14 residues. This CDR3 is CASSEGLRSYEQYF. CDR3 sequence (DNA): TGTGCCAGCAGTGAAGGGCTCCGCTCCTACGAGCAGTACTTC.

CDR3: CASSPLGQGTETQFF. The CDR3 coding sequence is TGTGCCAGCAGCCCTCTCGGACAGGGGACAGAGACCCAGTTCTTC. The V call is TRBV5-4, the J call TRBJ2-5; 9 nucleotides match TRBD1. The end of the DNA is better explained by TRBJ2-1, so the J call may be wrong. Germline values: CDR1 SGHNT, CDR2 YYREEE (reference sequence). The CDR3 is made up of 15 amino acids.

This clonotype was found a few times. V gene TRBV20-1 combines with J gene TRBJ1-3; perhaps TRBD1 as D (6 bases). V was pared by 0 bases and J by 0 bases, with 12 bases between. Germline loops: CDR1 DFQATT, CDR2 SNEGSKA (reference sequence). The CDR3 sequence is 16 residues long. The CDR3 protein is CSARDSYRASGNTIYF. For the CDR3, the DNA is TGCAGTGCTAGAGATAGTTACAGGGCCTCTGGAAACACCATATATTTT.

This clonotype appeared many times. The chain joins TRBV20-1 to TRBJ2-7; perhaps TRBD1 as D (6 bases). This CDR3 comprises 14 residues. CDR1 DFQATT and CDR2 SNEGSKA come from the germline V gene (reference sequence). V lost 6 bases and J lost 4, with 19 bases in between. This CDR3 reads CSAILPGTLYEQYF. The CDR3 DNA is TGCAGTGCCATCCTGCCCGGGACATTATACGAGCAGTACTTC.

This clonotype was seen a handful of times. CDR3 loop: CASSHAGDRGREKLFF. CDR3 nucleotide sequence: TGTGCCAGCAGCCATGCCGGGGACAGGGGAAGGGAAAAACTGTTTTTT. The chain carries TRBV3-1 and TRBJ1-4; 10 positions match TRBD1. V dropped 3 bases and J dropped 8; count of bases not matched to a gene: 9. This CDR3 has 16 amino acids. CDR1 LGHDT and CDR2 YNNKEL come from the germline V gene (reference sequence).

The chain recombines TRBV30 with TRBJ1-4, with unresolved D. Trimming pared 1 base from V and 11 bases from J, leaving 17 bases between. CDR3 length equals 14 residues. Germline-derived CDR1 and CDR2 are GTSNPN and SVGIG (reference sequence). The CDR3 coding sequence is TGTGCCTGGAGTGCCTGCCGACGGTGGATTAAACTGTTTTTT. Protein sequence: CAWSACRRWIKLFF.

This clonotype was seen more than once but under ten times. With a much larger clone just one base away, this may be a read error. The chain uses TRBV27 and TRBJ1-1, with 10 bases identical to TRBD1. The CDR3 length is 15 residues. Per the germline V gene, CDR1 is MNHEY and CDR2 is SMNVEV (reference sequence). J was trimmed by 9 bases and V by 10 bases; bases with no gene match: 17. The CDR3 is CATQKGQGELVKAFF. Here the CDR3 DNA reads TGTGCCACCCAAAAAGGACAGGGGGAATTGGTTAAAGCTTTCTTT.

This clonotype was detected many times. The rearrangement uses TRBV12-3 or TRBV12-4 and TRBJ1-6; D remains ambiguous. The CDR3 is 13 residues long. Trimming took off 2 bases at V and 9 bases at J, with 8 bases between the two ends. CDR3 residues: CASSLISFSPLHF. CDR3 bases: TGTGCCAGCAGTTTAATATCCTTTTCACCCCTCCACTTT.

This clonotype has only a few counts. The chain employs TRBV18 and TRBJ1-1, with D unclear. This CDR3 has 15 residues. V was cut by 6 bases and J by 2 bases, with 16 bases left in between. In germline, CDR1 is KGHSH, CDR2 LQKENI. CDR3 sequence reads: CASSPSAGVNTEAFF. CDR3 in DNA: TGTGCCAGCTCCCCCTCGGCAGGAGTTAACACTGAAGCTTTCTTT.

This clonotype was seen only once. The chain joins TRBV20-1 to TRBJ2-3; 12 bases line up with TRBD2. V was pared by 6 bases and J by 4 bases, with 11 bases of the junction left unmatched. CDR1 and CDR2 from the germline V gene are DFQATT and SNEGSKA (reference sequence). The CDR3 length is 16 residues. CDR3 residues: CSAYGLAGQGSDTQYF. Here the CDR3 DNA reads TGCAGTGCCTACGGACTAGCGGGACAGGGATCAGATACGCAGTATTTT.

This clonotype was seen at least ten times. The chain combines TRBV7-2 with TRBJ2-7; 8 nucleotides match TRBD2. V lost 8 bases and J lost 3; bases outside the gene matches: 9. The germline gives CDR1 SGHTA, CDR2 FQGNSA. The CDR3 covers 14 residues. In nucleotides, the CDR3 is TGTGCCAGCCAGTTCGGGGGGGCAAACTACGAGCAGTACTTC. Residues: CASQFGGANYEQYF.

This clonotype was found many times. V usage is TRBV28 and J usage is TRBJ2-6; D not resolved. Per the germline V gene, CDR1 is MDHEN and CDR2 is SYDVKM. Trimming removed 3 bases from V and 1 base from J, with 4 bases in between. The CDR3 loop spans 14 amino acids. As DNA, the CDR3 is TGTGCCAGCAGTTTTGGGTCTGGGGCCAACGTCCTGACTTTC. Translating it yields CASSFGSGANVLTF.

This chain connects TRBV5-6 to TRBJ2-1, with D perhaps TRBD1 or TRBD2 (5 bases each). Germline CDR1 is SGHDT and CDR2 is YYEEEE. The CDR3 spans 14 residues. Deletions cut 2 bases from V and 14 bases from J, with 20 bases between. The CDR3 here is CASSFYGPAVGEFF. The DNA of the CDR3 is TGTGCCAGCAGCTTTTACGGACCAGCTGTGGGGGAGTTCTTC. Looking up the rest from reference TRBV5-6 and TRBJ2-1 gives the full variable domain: DAGVTQSPTHLIKTRGQQVTLRCSPKSGHDTVSWYQQALGQGPQFIFQYYEEEERQRGNFPDRFSGHQFPNYSSELNVNALLLGDSALYLCASSFYGPAVGEFFGPGTRLTVL.